This T cell receptor beta chain was profiled in a study of cytomegalovirus exposure and HLA in healthy donors. PCR employed 60 Vbeta and 13 Jbeta primers. Profiled with immunoSEQ multiplex PCR; TCRdb holds only in-frame clones, not every one. Of some 190,000 clones in the sample, roughly a tenth are singletons; the top ten hold 1% to 1.5%. The CDR3 sequence is 15 residues long. CDR1 ENHRY and CDR2 SYGVKD come from the germline V gene. This clone was recorded a few times. A junction end diverges from the germline sequence, so it may reflect a read error. The receptor comes from a woman in her twenties or thirties in good health and CMV-seropositive. The material sequenced was PBMCs. The V and J genes are TRBV10-3 and TRBJ2-4; perhaps TRBD1 as D (5 bases). The CDR3 coding sequence is TGTGCCATCAGCGAGTCGAATCAGGGTCGGAACATTCAGTACTTC. Its protein is CAISESNQGRNIQYF.